The next 13 T cell receptor beta chains were all read from a single sample in a study of T-cell reconstitution after alpha-beta-depleted transplantation in children (dated by TCRdb to between 2015 and 2016). Library prep was done by PCR. Sequencing was performed on an Illumina HiSeq 2500. To normalize quantification of the TCRbeta repertoire, the TCR libraries were built with molecular barcoding that relied on unique molecular identifiers. TCRdb trimmed public reads at Q25 via fastp, called clones via MiXCR and kept in-frame beta chains. Each entry is one CDR3 protein sequence, shown with its most common DNA and genes. The sample profile shows 75,000 to 100,000 distinct CDR3 sequences; roughly 8.8% of them were found once. Approximately 7.2% of the sample is held by the ten biggest clonotypes. The material was PBMCs from the stem cell graft donor, obtained from the stem cell graft. These TCRs come from a human donor who donated a stem cell graft to a child with congenital amegakaryocytic thrombocytopenia.

At least ten counts were recorded for this clonotype. J is TRBJ1-1 and V is TRBV6-5; no clear D. V was cut by 0 bases and J by 7 bases, with 9 bases left in between. There are 13 residues in the CDR3. In germline, CDR1 is MNHEY, CDR2 SVGAGI. The CDR3 DNA is TGTGCCAGCAGTTACTCGAATGGGGTTGAAGCTTTCTTT. It is translated as CASSYSNGVEAFF.

This clonotype occurred many times. V gene TRBV5-1 combines with J gene TRBJ2-7, with TRBD1 matching over 10 bases. This CDR3 has 17 amino acids. V shed 2 bases, J shed 2 bases, and the junction held 10 bases outside the gene matches. Germline assignment: CDR1 SGHRS and CDR2 YFSETQ. The CDR3 sequence is CASSFRGTGTGAYEQYF. The CDR3 region has the DNA TGCGCCAGCAGCTTTAGGGGGACCGGGACAGGGGCCTACGAGCAGTACTTC. Looking up the rest from reference TRBV5-1 and TRBJ2-7 gives the full variable domain: KAGVTQTPRYLIKTRGQQVTLSCSPISGHRSVSWYQQTPGQGLQFLFEYFSETQRNKGNFPGRFSGRQFSNSRSEMNVSTLELGDSALYLCASSFRGTGTGAYEQYFGPGTRLTVT.

This clonotype was detected ten times or more. The chain couples TRBV5-1 to TRBJ1-5; weak D call: TRBD1 (6 bases). The CDR3 is 13 residues long. Germline CDR1 and CDR2: SGHRS and YFSETQ. The V and J ends lost 2 bases and 7 bases respectively, with 10 bases between them. In DNA form, the CDR3 reads TGCGCCAGCAGCTTACAGGGAGGCCAGCCCCAGCATTTT. Protein sequence: CASSLQGGQPQHF.

This CDR3 reads CATSRQDFGNTIYF. The DNA of the CDR3 is TGTGCCACCAGCAGACAGGACTTTGGAAACACCATATATTTT. This chain connects TRBV15 to TRBJ1-3; the D is unclear. This CDR3 has 14 amino acids. With 2 bases removed from V and 3 bases from J, the gap between germline ends came to 8 bases. Germline CDR1 is LNHNV and CDR2 is YYDKDF (reference sequence). Full variable domain (missing parts from reference TRBV15 and TRBJ1-3): DAMVIQNPRYQVTQFGKPVTLSCSQTLNHNVMYWYQQKSSQAPKLLFHYYDKDFNNEADTPDNFQSRRPNTSFCFLDIRSPGLGDTAMYLCATSRQDFGNTIYFGEGSWLTVV.

This clonotype has at least ten counts. V and J are TRBV6-5 and TRBJ1-1, with D unclear. Germline values: CDR1 MNHEY, CDR2 SVGAGI. V lost 0 bases and J lost 0, with 11 bases in between. The CDR3 covers 16 residues. The CDR3 DNA is TGTGCCAGCAGTTACTCGGTGGAGCCCATGAACACTGAAGCTTTCTTT. Its translation is CASSYSVEPMNTEAFF.

The genes are TRBV7-2 and TRBJ2-7; no clear D. This CDR3 region has 12 residues. Looked up from germline, CDR1 is SGHTA and CDR2 is FQGNSA. V dropped 2 bases and J dropped 6 bases, with 8 bases sitting between them. DNA of the CDR3: TGTGCCAGCAGCTTACGAGGAGTCGAGCAGTACTTC. It is translated as CASSLRGVEQYF.

The chain recombines TRBV28 with TRBJ1-5; TRBD1 might be the D (6 bases). Trimming took off 6 bases at V and 0 bases at J, with 9 bases between the two ends. The CDR3 sequence is 14 residues long. Germline values: CDR1 MDHEN, CDR2 SYDVKM. CDR3 in amino acids: CASRDRFSNQPQHF. DNA for the CDR3: TGTGCCAGCAGGGACAGATTTAGCAATCAGCCCCAGCATTTT. Full variable domain (rest looked up from reference TRBV28 and TRBJ1-5): DVKVTQSSRYLVKRTGEKVFLECVQDMDHENMFWYRQDPGLGLRLIYFSYDVKMKEKGDIPEGYSVSREKKERFSLILESASTNQTSMYLCASRDRFSNQPQHFGDGTRLSIL.

In this sample, this clonotype turned up many times. V is TRBV20-1 and J is TRBJ2-3, with TRBD2 matching over 7 bases. The germline V gene encodes CDR1 DFQATT and CDR2 SNEGSKA (reference sequence). This CDR3 is built from 15 residues. The V segment lost 0 bases and the J segment 5 bases; nucleotides outside the gene matches: 8. The CDR3 DNA reads as TGCAGTGCTAGAGATCCAGCGGGAACCGTAGATACGCAGTATTTT. Encoded protein: CSARDPAGTVDTQYF.

This clonotype came up many times. The chain joins TRBV5-5 to TRBJ2-6; D remains unclear. V lost 0 bases and J 0 bases, leaving 13 bases between the germline ends. The CDR3 is 18 residues long. Germline CDR1 is SGHKS and CDR2 is YYEKEE (reference sequence). In DNA form, the CDR3 reads TGTGCCAGCAGCTTGGCGACTGGTGGTGGCTCTGGGGCCAACGTCCTGACTTTC. Its translation: CASSLATGGGSGANVLTF.

The table lists this clonotype with many counts. The rearrangement uses TRBV7-2 and TRBJ2-7, with D maybe TRBD2 (6 bases). Germline V gives CDR1 SGHTA, CDR2 FQGNSA. V gave up 2 bases and J gave up 2 bases, with 13 bases separating them. The CDR3 loop spans 15 amino acids. This CDR3 reads CASSLSSSETYEQYF. CDR3 nucleotides: TGTGCCAGCAGCTTATCGTCTAGCGAGACCTACGAGCAGTACTTC.

This clonotype was seen repeatedly, ten times or more. The V and J genes are TRBV3-1 and TRBJ2-1; D remains ambiguous. CDR1 is LGHDT and CDR2 is YNNKEL in the germline V gene (reference sequence). V lost 4 bases, J lost 7 bases, and 11 bases lay in between. The CDR3 runs 13 residues. The CDR3 loop is CASSPESRNEQFF. The DNA of the CDR3 is TGTGCCAGCAGCCCCGAGAGTCGAAATGAGCAGTTCTTC.

This clonotype was recorded many times. The chain has TRBV7-9 and TRBJ1-1, with D possibly matching TRBD1 (6 bases). V gave up 5 bases and J gave up 4 bases, with 14 bases separating them. The CDR3 is 14 amino acids. Germline assignment: CDR1 SEHNR and CDR2 FQNEAQ (reference sequence). In DNA form, the CDR3 reads TGTGCCAGCAGCCCCTGGGGGCGGAGCACTGAAGCTTTCTTT. It yields the protein CASSPWGRSTEAFF.

In this sample, this clonotype turned up many times. J is TRBJ1-2 and V is TRBV4-2; 7 positions agree with TRBD1. V shed 0 bases and J 0 bases; nucleotides not matched to a gene: 7. The CDR3 is 17 amino acids. Looked up from germline, CDR1 is LGHNA and CDR2 is YNFKEQ. CDR3 bases: TGTGCCAGCAGCCAAGAGCTATATGGGACAGCTAACTATGGCTACACCTTC. Amino acids: CASSQELYGTANYGYTF.